Listed here is a single T cell receptor (beta chain). The CDR3 totals 15 residues. The protocol was immunoSEQ multiplex PCR, while the TCRdb copy is restricted to in-frame clones and leaves out a portion. Seen here are roughly 160,000 clones, 80% to 90% observed once, and the top ten hold 6.9%. This specimen comes from a study of T cell responses to AZD1222 COVID-19 vaccine. The receptor's source is an adult in good health. J is TRBJ2-7 and V is TRBV21-1; the D call of TRBD1 is as the table states it, not checked on the DNA. TRBV21-1 corresponds to a pseudogene. Sequencing was performed on peripheral blood, taken on day 0 of AZD1222 vaccination. The CDR3 loop reads CASSLPGTGSYEQYV. The CDR3 DNA sequence: TGTGCCAGCAGCCTACCCGGGACAGGGTCCTACGAGCAGTACGTC.